Following are 20 T cell receptor beta chains from one sample sequenced in a study of blood T cell repertoires in COVID-19. Profiled with immunoSEQ multiplex PCR; TCRdb holds only in-frame clones, not every one. The sample comprises 55,000 to 75,000 clones, around 84% of which are singletons, and approximately 3.7% rests with the top ten. The sample taken for sequencing was peripheral blood. The receptor source for this set is a man aged 45 to 65 with acute or convalescent COVID-19.

The V gene is TRBV5-8, the J gene TRBJ1-4; D might be TRBD1 (5 bases). The CDR3 contains 15 residues. Germline V lookup: CDR1 SGHTS, CDR2 YDEGEE. Trimming removed 2 bases at V and 9 bases at J, with 17 bases between. The chain's CDR3 is CASSFYPAGNQKLFF. CDR3 in DNA: TGTGCCAGCAGCTTCTACCCGGCAGGGAATCAAAAACTGTTTTTT.

The V call is TRBV20-1, the J call TRBJ2-3; TRBD1 might be the D (5 bases). V lost 3 bases and J 6 bases, leaving 13 bases between the germline ends. This CDR3 has 13 amino acids. Germline lookup yields CDR1 DFQATT and CDR2 SNEGSKA (reference sequence). The CDR3 nucleotides are TGCAGTGCTAGTTATCAGGGATCCGATACGCAGTATTTT. Amino acid sequence: CSASYQGSDTQYF.

The V and J genes are TRBV9 and TRBJ2-1, with TRBD1 matching over 8 bases. The junction had 7 bases not matched to a gene; V was cut back by 0 bases and J by 2 bases. From germline, CDR1 is SGDLS and CDR2 YYNGEE. The CDR3 spans 17 residues. CDR3 sequence: CASSVGQGARTYNEQFF. In nucleotides, the CDR3 is TGTGCCAGCAGCGTAGGGCAGGGGGCGAGAACCTACAATGAGCAGTTCTTC.

This clone was detected only once. The genes are TRBV7-9 and TRBJ2-3; D may be TRBD1 (6 bases). Trimming removed 7 bases from V and 3 bases from J, with 14 bases in between. This CDR3 region has 14 residues. Germline V gives CDR1 SEHNR, CDR2 FQNEAQ (reference sequence). The CDR3 spells CASTNRVGTDTQYF. The CDR3 region has the DNA TGTGCCAGCACCAACAGGGTCGGGACAGATACGCAGTATTTT.

The rearrangement joins TRBV7-3 to TRBJ1-5; the D is unclear. V was clipped by 3 bases and J by 7 bases, with 10 bases between them. Germline loops: CDR1 SGHTA, CDR2 FQGTGA. CDR3 length equals 13 residues. DNA for the CDR3: TGTGCCAGCAGCTTCGGTAGAGGCCAGCCCCAGCATTTT. Translating gives CASSFGRGQPQHF.

The chain employs TRBV11-2 and TRBJ1-3; D is unclear. Germline V gene sequence: CDR1 SGHAT, CDR2 FQNNGV. The ends were cut back, 6 bases at V and 0 bases at J, with 15 bases in the middle. There are 16 residues in the CDR3. CDR3: CASRPYPGISGNTIYF. CDR3 bases: TGTGCCAGCAGACCATATCCCGGGATCTCTGGAAACACCATATATTTT.

This chain joins TRBV6-5 and TRBJ1-1; D is undetermined. Trimming removed 8 bases from V and 2 bases from J, with 6 bases in between. This CDR3 comprises 11 residues. Looked up from germline, CDR1 is MNHEY and CDR2 is SVGAGI. The CDR3 DNA reads as TGTGCCAGCCAGGTAAACACTGAAGCTTTCTTT. Its translation: CASQVNTEAFF.

The chain combines TRBV14 with TRBJ1-2, with D maybe TRBD1 (5 bases). The germline V gene has CDR1 SGHDN and CDR2 FVKESK. The V and J ends lost 0 bases and 4 bases respectively, with 15 bases between them. The CDR3 contains 16 residues. This chain's CDR3 is CASSQDAGPSVYGYTF. CDR3 DNA: TGTGCCAGCAGCCAAGATGCGGGACCCTCGGTCTATGGCTACACCTTC.

V is TRBV5-1 and J is TRBJ2-3, with 7 nucleotides matching TRBD1. The CDR3 is 13 residues long. The V segment lost 5 bases and the J segment 4 bases; nucleotides outside the gene matches: 4. CDR1 and CDR2 (germline): SGHRS, YFSETQ. CDR3 nucleotides: TGCGCCAGCAGTTTCAGGGGGTCAGATACGCAGTATTTT. It translates to CASSFRGSDTQYF.

The chain employs TRBV30 and TRBJ1-1; D possibly corresponds to TRBD1 (5 bases). The V gene's germline CDR1 is GTSNPN and CDR2 SVGIG (reference sequence). Trimming stripped 0 bases from V and 0 bases from J, with 17 bases between. This CDR3 region has 17 residues. The CDR3 nucleotides read TGTGCCTGGAGTGTTGGTTGGGGGAGGCTCATGAACACTGAAGCTTTCTTT. It specifies CAWSVGWGRLMNTEAFF.

The rearrangement links TRBV28 to TRBJ2-5; a possible D gene is TRBD1 (6 bases). Germline values: CDR1 MDHEN, CDR2 SYDVKM. Between the trimmed V and J ends, which lost 6 bases and 4 bases, there was a span of 18 bases. The CDR3 runs 15 residues. The CDR3 sequence: CASSHSASRGETQYF. DNA for the CDR3: TGTGCCAGCAGCCATTCTGCTAGCAGGGGAGAGACCCAGTACTTC. The full variable domain, completed using reference TRBV28 and TRBJ2-5, is DVKVTQSSRYLVKRTGEKVFLECVQDMDHENMFWYRQDPGLGLRLIYFSYDVKMKEKGDIPEGYSVSREKKERFSLILESASTNQTSMYLCASSHSASRGETQYFGPGTRLLVL.

The chain combines TRBV6-5 with TRBJ1-2; D may be TRBD1 (5 bases). Looked up from germline, CDR1 is MNHEY and CDR2 is SVGAGI. The CDR3 has 13 residues. Trimming stripped 8 bases from V and 6 bases from J, with 16 bases between. The CDR3 loop reads CASRGTSLNGYTF. CDR3 sequence (DNA): TGTGCCAGCCGGGGGACGAGCCTCAATGGCTACACCTTC.

The chain employs TRBV9 and TRBJ2-2; 8 bases match TRBD1. The CDR3 extends over 15 amino acids. With 1 base clipped from V and 5 bases from J, the junction kept 4 bases outside the gene matches. The V gene's germline CDR1 is SGDLS and CDR2 YYNGEE. DNA of the CDR3: TGTGCCAGCAGCGTAACAGGGGGAAGGACCGGGGAGCTGTTTTTT. Amino acid sequence: CASSVTGGRTGELFF.

The chain recombines TRBV28 with TRBJ1-5; D gene ambiguous. Per germline, CDR1 MDHEN and CDR2 SYDVKM. The CDR3 runs 13 residues. The V and J ends lost 1 base and 5 bases respectively, with 6 bases between them. In nucleotides, the CDR3 is TGTGCCAGCAGTTTATCATTCCATCAGCCCCAGCATTTT. Its protein is CASSLSFHQPQHF.

The V call is TRBV9, the J call TRBJ2-7, with 9 bases identical to TRBD1. The length of the CDR3 is 14 residues. Germline values: CDR1 SGDLS, CDR2 YYNGEE. Trimming cost V 3 bases and J 3 bases; bases outside gene matches: 4. In nucleotides, the CDR3 is TGTGCCAGCAGCGAGGGACAGGGAGGCTACGAGCAGTACTTC. Translation gives CASSEGQGGYEQYF.

The gene calls are TRBV29-1 and TRBJ1-1; 8 nucleotides agree with TRBD1. V shed 6 bases, J shed 8 bases, and the junction held 8 bases outside the gene matches. The CDR3 spans 12 residues. Germline V gene data show CDR1 as SQVTM and CDR2 as ANQGSEA. Here the CDR3 reads CSVSGQGREAFF. The DNA for the CDR3 is TGCAGCGTGAGTGGACAGGGTCGAGAAGCTTTCTTT.

In this sample, this clone turned up once. The J gene is TRBJ1-1, the V gene TRBV4-1; D not certain. Looked up from germline, CDR1 is MGHRA and CDR2 is YSYEKL. This CDR3 has 13 residues. With 0 bases removed from V and 3 bases from J, the gap between germline ends came to 5 bases. CDR3: CASSQDGDTEAFF. The CDR3 nucleotides are TGCGCCAGCAGCCAAGATGGAGACACTGAAGCTTTCTTT.

The CDR3 DNA reads TGTGCCAGCAGACCCGGAGGGACAGGGGGTTTCGGGGAGCTGTTTTTT. Translating gives CASRPGGTGGFGELFF. V is TRBV9 and J is TRBJ2-2; 11 bases are a match to TRBD1. The CDR3 has 16 amino acids. The germline CDR1 and CDR2 sequences are SGDLS and YYNGEE. With 5 bases clipped from V and 7 bases from J, the junction kept 10 bases outside the gene matches.

The chain carries TRBV11-2 and TRBJ2-1; D is perhaps TRBD2 (6 bases). Between the trimmed V and J ends, which lost 3 bases and 5 bases, there was a span of 14 bases. Germline V gives CDR1 SGHAT, CDR2 FQNNGV. The CDR3 totals 15 residues. CDR3 sequence reads: CASSFDLAVHNEQFF. DNA of the CDR3: TGTGCCAGCAGCTTCGACTTAGCGGTCCACAATGAGCAGTTCTTC.

The sample holds a few counts of this clone. The chain is built from TRBV28 and TRBJ2-7; 7 bases fit TRBD1. V gave up 6 bases and J gave up 7 bases; unmatched junction bases: 12. The germline CDR1 and CDR2 sequences are MDHEN and SYDVKM. The CDR3 is made up of 14 amino acids. The CDR3 reads CASRSRDSFEEQYF. The CDR3 DNA reads TGTGCCAGCAGGTCGAGGGACAGTTTTGAAGAGCAGTACTTC.